This T cell receptor (beta chain) was observed in a study of Graves' ophthalmopathy and Graves' hyperthyroidism. With 4 bases removed from V and 2 bases from J, the gap between germline ends came to 18 bases. The CDR3 totals 16 residues. Germline-derived CDR1 and CDR2 are SGDLS and YYNGEE. Additional autoimmune diseases, uncontrolled infections, pregnancy or lactation disqualified patients. Transcripts of RNA were the source for amplifying TCR beta CDR3 regions. Second-round multiplex PCR came after first-round RT-PCR with HTBI primers. TCRdb re-analysed the multiplex PCR reads in MiXCR, keeping a single row per CDR3 protein. The profile covers over a million distinct CDR3 sequences, with around a third appearing a single time and over 8.5% taken by the ten largest. This clonotype was found many times. The antigen remains undetermined. Study-level findings and limits: Between ophthalmopathy and stable hyperthyroidism, a 13-signature model drew a separation with around 90% sensitivity and approximately 79% specificity. Among expanded thyroid clonotypes above 0.001 frequency, most also occurred in blood.

This TCR was sampled from an adult man with Graves' hyperthyroidism. This chain joins TRBV9 and TRBJ1-2; a weak D match, TRBD1 (6 bases). Sequencing was performed on peripheral blood or thyroid tissue (not recorded which). This CDR3 is CASSPIQGFLNYGYTF. In DNA form, the CDR3 reads TGTGCCAGCAGCCCCATACAGGGTTTTTTGAACTATGGCTACACCTTC.